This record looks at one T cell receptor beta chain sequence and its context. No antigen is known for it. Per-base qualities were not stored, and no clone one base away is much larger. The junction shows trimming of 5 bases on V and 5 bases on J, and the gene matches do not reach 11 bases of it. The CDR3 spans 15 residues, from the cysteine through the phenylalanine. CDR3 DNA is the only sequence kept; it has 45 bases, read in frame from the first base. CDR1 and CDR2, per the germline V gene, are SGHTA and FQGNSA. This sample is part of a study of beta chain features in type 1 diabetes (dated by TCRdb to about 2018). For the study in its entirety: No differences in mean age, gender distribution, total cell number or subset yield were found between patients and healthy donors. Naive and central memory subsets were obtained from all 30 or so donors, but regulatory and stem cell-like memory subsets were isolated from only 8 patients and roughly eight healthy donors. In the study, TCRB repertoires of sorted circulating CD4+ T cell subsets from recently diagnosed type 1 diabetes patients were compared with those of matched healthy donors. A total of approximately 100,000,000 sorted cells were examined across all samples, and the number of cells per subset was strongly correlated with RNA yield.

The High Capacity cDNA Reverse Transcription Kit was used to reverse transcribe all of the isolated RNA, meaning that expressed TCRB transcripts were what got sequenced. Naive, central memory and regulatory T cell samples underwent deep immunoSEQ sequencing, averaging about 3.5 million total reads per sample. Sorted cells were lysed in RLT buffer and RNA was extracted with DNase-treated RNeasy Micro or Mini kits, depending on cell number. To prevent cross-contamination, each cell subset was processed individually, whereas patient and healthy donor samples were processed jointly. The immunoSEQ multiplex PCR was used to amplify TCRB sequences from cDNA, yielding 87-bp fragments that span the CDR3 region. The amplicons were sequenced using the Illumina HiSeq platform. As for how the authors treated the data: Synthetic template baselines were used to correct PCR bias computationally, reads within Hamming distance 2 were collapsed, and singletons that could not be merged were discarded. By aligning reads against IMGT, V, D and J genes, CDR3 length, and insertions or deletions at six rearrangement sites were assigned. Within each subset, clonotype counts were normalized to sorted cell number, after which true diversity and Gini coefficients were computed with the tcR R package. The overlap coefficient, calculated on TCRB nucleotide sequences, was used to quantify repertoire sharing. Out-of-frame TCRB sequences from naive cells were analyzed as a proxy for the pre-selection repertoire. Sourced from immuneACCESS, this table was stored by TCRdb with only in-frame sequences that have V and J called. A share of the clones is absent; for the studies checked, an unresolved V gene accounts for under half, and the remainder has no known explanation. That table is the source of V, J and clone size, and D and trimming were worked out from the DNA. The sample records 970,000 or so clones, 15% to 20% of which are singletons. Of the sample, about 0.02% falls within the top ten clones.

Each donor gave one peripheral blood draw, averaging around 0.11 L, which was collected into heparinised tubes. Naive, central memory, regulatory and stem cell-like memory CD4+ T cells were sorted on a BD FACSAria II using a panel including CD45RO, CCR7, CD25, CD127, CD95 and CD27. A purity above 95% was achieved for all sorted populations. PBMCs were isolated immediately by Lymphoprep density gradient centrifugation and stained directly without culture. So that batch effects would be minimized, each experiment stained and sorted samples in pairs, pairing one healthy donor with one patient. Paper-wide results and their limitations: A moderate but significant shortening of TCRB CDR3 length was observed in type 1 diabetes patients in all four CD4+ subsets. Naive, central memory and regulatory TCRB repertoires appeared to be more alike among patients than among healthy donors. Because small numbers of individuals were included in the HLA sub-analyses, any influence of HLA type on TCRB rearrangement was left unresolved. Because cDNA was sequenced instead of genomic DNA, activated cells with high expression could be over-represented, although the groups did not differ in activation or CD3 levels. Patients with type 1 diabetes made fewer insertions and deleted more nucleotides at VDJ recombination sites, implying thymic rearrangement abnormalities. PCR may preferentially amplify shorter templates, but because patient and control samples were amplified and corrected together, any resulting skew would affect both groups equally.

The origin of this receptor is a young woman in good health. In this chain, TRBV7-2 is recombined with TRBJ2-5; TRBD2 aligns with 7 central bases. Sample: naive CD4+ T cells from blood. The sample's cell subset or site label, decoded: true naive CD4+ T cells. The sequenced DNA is TGTGCCAGCAGCCGACGTGGCGGGAGAGGGGAGACCCAGTACTTC. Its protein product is CASSRRGGRGETQYF.